The T cell receptor beta chain under discussion was sequenced for a study of cytomegalovirus exposure and HLA in healthy donors. Amplification used 60 Vbeta primers and 13 Jbeta primers. TCRdb keeps only in-frame clones here, not all; method: immunoSEQ multiplex PCR. Of 150,000 to 200,000 clones in the sample, about four fifths were seen once. V was cut by 1 base and J by 1 base, with 9 bases left in between. The CDR3 length is 15 residues. Germline V lookup: CDR1 SGHDT, CDR2 YYEEEE. Study-level results: Investigators reported about 160 TCR beta chains as tied to cytomegalovirus.

In its sample, this clone was seen a few times. The antigen remains undetermined. The receptor comes from a woman in her twenties or thirties in good health and CMV-seropositive. The sequenced sample was PBMCs. The chain combines TRBV5-6 with TRBJ1-5, with D perhaps TRBD1 (6 bases). CDR3 sequence: CASSLNTGSNQPQHF. The CDR3 DNA follows: TGTGCCAGCAGCTTGAATACAGGGAGCAATCAGCCCCAGCATTTT.